The 28 T cell receptor beta chains given below trace back to one sample, sequenced in a study of CD8+CD57+ T cells in acquired aplastic anemia. Sequencing was done on patients that had shown CD8+CD57+ cell expansion by flow cytometry. Genomic DNA, the template, was used for profiling of the TCR beta VDJ and CDR3. Each CDR3 protein gets one entry after TCRdb re-called the reads with MiXCR. The sample shows some 180,000 distinct CDR3 sequences, 50% to 65% of them seen only once. The sample was sorted CD4+, CD8+, or CD8+CD57+ T cells (not recorded which) from PBMCs. These receptor sequences come from a human donor with aplastic anemia.

The genes are TRBV9 and TRBJ2-3; no clear D gene. CDR3 length: 13 amino acids. Trimming removed 0 bases at V and 4 bases at J, with 6 bases between. The V gene's germline CDR1 is SGDLS and CDR2 YYNGEE. The CDR3 here is CASSVAVADTQYF. The CDR3 nucleotides are TGTGCCAGCAGCGTAGCGGTGGCAGATACGCAGTATTTT.

The chain links TRBV7-3 to TRBJ1-5; the D gene is possibly TRBD1 (6 bases). The V end was cut by 5 bases, the J end by 0 bases, with 14 bases between. There are 16 residues in the CDR3. CDR1 is SGHTA and CDR2 is FQGTGA in the germline V gene. The CDR3 loop reads CASSTDSSNSNQPQHF. The DNA for the CDR3 is TGTGCCAGCAGCACGGACAGTTCCAATAGCAATCAGCCCCAGCATTTT.

This clonotype was picked up a small number of times. The chain combines TRBV15 with TRBJ2-2; TRBD2 aligns across 8 bases. The CDR3 length is 16 residues. Germline V gives CDR1 LNHNV, CDR2 YYDKDF (reference sequence). Trimming removed 5 bases from V and 4 bases from J; junction bases left unmatched: 9. The CDR3: CATSGRTSLITGELFF. DNA of the CDR3: TGTGCCACCAGCGGACGGACTAGCCTTATCACCGGGGAGCTGTTTTTT. Variable domain in full (rest from reference TRBV15 and TRBJ2-2): DAMVIQNPRYQVTQFGKPVTLSCSQTLNHNVMYWYQQKSSQAPKLLFHYYDKDFNNEADTPDNFQSRRPNTSFCFLDIRSPGLGDTAMYLCATSGRTSLITGELFFGEGSRLTVL.

This chain joins TRBV7-8 and TRBJ2-7; no clear D. From germline, CDR1 is SGHVS and CDR2 FQNEAQ. V lost 1 base to trimming and J lost 4 bases, with 8 bases between them. The CDR3 runs to 13 residues. The CDR3 coding sequence is TGTGCCAGCAGCTTAGAACGTGAGTACGAGCAGTACTTC. Translating gives CASSLEREYEQYF.

The chain is built from TRBV2 and TRBJ2-7, with TRBD2 matching over 10 bases. Germline V CDR1 and CDR2: SNHLY, FYNNEI. This CDR3 region has 13 residues. V gave up 5 bases and J gave up 12 bases; unmatched junction bases: 10. CDR3 in DNA: TGTGCCAGCAGTTGGTCTAGCGGGAGTTCGGGGTACTTC. Protein: CASSWSSGSSGYF.

This clonotype was counted at least ten times. The chain couples TRBV30 to TRBJ2-1; TRBD2 matches 11 bases. Germline V gene sequence: CDR1 GTSNPN, CDR2 SVGIG (reference sequence). Trimming removed 3 bases from V and 5 bases from J; junction bases left unmatched: 6. The CDR3 contains 15 residues. The CDR3 DNA is TGTGCCTGGAGGGCCGGGACTAGCGGACACAATGAGCAGTTCTTC. Residues: CAWRAGTSGHNEQFF.

This sequence joins TRBV2 and TRBJ2-5; 9 bases fit TRBD2. Germline loops: CDR1 SNHLY, CDR2 FYNNEI. CDR3 length: 17 residues. V lost 5 bases and J lost 5; bases outside the gene matches: 15. The DNA for the CDR3 is TGTGCCAGCAGTCCGGGACTAGCCCCCGGGGAGCTGGAGACCCAGTACTTC. Protein: CASSPGLAPGELETQYF.

This clonotype came up many times. The chain combines TRBV5-6 with TRBJ1-1; D uncertain. CDR3 size: 14 residues. V was cut by 0 bases and J by 3 bases, with 9 bases left in between. The germline CDR1 and CDR2 sequences are SGHDT and YYEEEE. CDR3 sequence (DNA): TGTGCCAGCAGCTTGGAGGCAACCTACACTGAAGCTTTCTTT. Encoded protein: CASSLEATYTEAFF.

The J gene is TRBJ1-6, the V gene TRBV19; D not certain. This CDR3 is built from 12 residues. V was pared by 3 bases and J by 10 bases, with 7 bases between. Germline CDR1 and CDR2: LNHDA and SQIVND (reference sequence). The CDR3, as DNA: TGTGCCAGTAGTATTGGAGGCTCACCCCTCCACTTT. Its protein is CASSIGGSPLHF.

The chain uses TRBV10-2 and TRBJ2-5; TRBD2 agrees at 9 bases. J lost 5 bases, V lost 10 bases, and 11 bases had no gene match. CDR1 WSHSY and CDR2 SAAADI come from the germline V gene. The CDR3 is 14 residues long. CDR3 sequence (DNA): TGCGCCACCGGTGGGGCGGGGGGGCTGGAGACCCAGTACTTC. Its translation is CATGGAGGLETQYF.

The chain recombines TRBV11-3 with TRBJ2-3, with D perhaps TRBD2 (6 bases). Trimming took off 0 bases at V and 4 bases at J, with 14 bases between the two ends. The CDR3 contains 16 residues. Germline V lookup: CDR1 SGHNT, CDR2 YENEEA. CDR3 residues: CASSLDPGVSADTQYF. The CDR3 DNA reads TGTGCCAGCAGCTTAGATCCGGGGGTCAGCGCAGATACGCAGTATTTT.

The CDR3 coding sequence is TGCGCCAGCAGTGAGACCCAGGGCTACGAGCAGTACTTC. Its protein product is CASSETQGYEQYF. V is TRBV10-1 and J is TRBJ2-7, with a possible D match to TRBD1 (5 bases). The CDR3 spans 13 residues. Germline V gene sequence: CDR1 WNHNN, CDR2 SYGVQD (reference sequence). The ends were cut back, 2 bases at V and 3 bases at J, with 8 bases in the middle.

The rearrangement joins TRBV29-1 to TRBJ2-5; 9 nucleotides align to TRBD2. The CDR3 consists of 14 residues. Germline V gives CDR1 SQVTM, CDR2 ANQGSEA. Losses at the gene ends were 5 bases for V and 4 bases for J; bases not matched to a gene: 8. CDR3 sequence reads: CSVKAGGVGETQYF. The CDR3 DNA follows: TGCAGCGTTAAGGCGGGGGGGGTGGGAGAGACCCAGTACTTC. Supplemented by reference TRBV29-1 and TRBJ2-5, the full variable domain reads SAVISQKPSRDICQRGTSLTIQCQVDSQVTMMFWYRQQPGQSLTLIATANQGSEATYESGFVIDKFPISRPNLTFSTLTVSNMSPEDSSIYLCSVKAGGVGETQYFGPGTRLLVL.

This chain links TRBV2 with TRBJ1-2, with a possible D match to TRBD1 (6 bases). This CDR3 region has 13 residues. The V end lost 10 bases, the J end lost 4 bases, and 16 bases lay between the germline ends. Germline assignment: CDR1 SNHLY and CDR2 FYNNEI. The CDR3 protein is CATGRGNSYGYTF. DNA of the CDR3: TGTGCCACCGGGAGGGGGAATAGCTATGGCTACACCTTC.

The genes are TRBV20-1 and TRBJ2-1; no definite D call. The CDR3 is 13 amino acids. The V gene lost 8 bases and the J gene lost 7 bases, with 18 bases spanning the gap. Germline assignment: CDR1 DFQATT and CDR2 SNEGSKA (reference sequence). CDR3 nucleotides: TGCAGTCCCTCCGGGCGGTCCGGTAATGAGCAGTTCTTC. Protein sequence: CSPSGRSGNEQFF.

A word on this clonotype: The germline gene is not matched at one end of the junction; a read error may be the cause. The chain couples TRBV20-1 to TRBJ2-2, with TRBD1 matching over 7 bases. Per the germline V gene, CDR1 is DFQATT and CDR2 is SNEGSKA (reference sequence). This CDR3 has 14 amino acids. CDR3: CSAREGTVPGELLF. CDR3 DNA sequence: TGCAGTGCTAGAGAGGGGACAGTCCCCGGGGAGCTGCTTTTT.

The V gene is TRBV20-1, the J gene TRBJ2-6, with 9 positions matching TRBD2. In germline, CDR1 is DFQATT, CDR2 SNEGSKA (reference sequence). Unmatched junction bases numbered 26, after V lost 6 bases and J lost 2 bases. This CDR3 spans 22 amino acids. CDR3 nucleotide sequence: TGCAGTGCCCTTCCCCCGGGACTAGCTAGCACAGGGAACTTGGCTGGGGCCAACGTCCTGACTTTC. Amino acid sequence: CSALPPGLASTGNLAGANVLTF.

With respect to this clonotype: This may arise from a read error, as a much more abundant clone is one base away. This chain uses TRBV7-8 with TRBJ1-2, with 8 bases lining up with TRBD1. The CDR3 spans 14 residues. CDR1 and CDR2 (germline): SGHVS, FQNEAQ. V shed 5 bases, J shed 5 bases, and the junction held 7 bases outside the gene matches. The CDR3 loop is CASSGGTGIYGYTF. In DNA form, the CDR3 reads TGTGCCAGCAGCGGAGGGACAGGAATATATGGCTACACCTTC.

The chain uses TRBV29-1 and TRBJ2-7; D possibly matches TRBD1 or TRBD2 (5 bases each). This CDR3 has 11 amino acids. Trimming pared 4 bases from V and 5 bases from J, leaving 9 bases between. The germline V gene encodes CDR1 SQVTM and CDR2 ANQGSEA. The CDR3: CSVARGDEQYF. CDR3 in DNA: TGCAGCGTTGCTCGAGGGGACGAGCAGTACTTC.

This clonotype was counted a single time. J is TRBJ2-3 and V is TRBV24-1, with D perhaps matching TRBD1 (5 bases). CDR1 KGHDR and CDR2 SFDVKD come from the germline V gene. V was cut by 3 bases and J by 2 bases, with 11 bases left in between. The CDR3 loop spans 15 amino acids. The chain's CDR3 is CATSDLDSLTDTQYF. The CDR3 DNA reads as TGTGCCACCAGTGATCTAGACAGCCTCACAGATACGCAGTATTTT.

The chain is built from TRBV7-2 and TRBJ2-7; weak D call: TRBD2 (5 bases). Germline lookup yields CDR1 SGHTA and CDR2 FQGNSA. V was pared by 4 bases and J by 1 base, with 14 bases between. The CDR3 consists of 15 residues. CDR3 sequence: CASSSSAGPSYEQYF. The DNA of the CDR3 is TGTGCCAGCAGCTCCTCGGCGGGCCCTTCCTACGAGCAGTACTTC.

The chain is built from TRBV29-1 and TRBJ2-7, with D possibly TRBD1 on 6 matching bases. The V end was cut by 4 bases, the J end by 2 bases, with 18 bases between. This CDR3 comprises 15 residues. CDR1 is SQVTM, CDR2 ANQGSEA, per germline. Here the CDR3 reads CSVALRGLPPYEQYF. The CDR3 coding sequence is TGCAGCGTTGCACTCAGGGGTCTTCCTCCCTACGAGCAGTACTTC.

V gene TRBV7-8 combines with J gene TRBJ1-4, with D possibly TRBD1 on 6 matching bases. The germline gives CDR1 SGHVS, CDR2 FQNEAQ. Trimming took 6 bases from V and 6 from J, leaving 20 bases between them. The CDR3 has 16 amino acids. Here the CDR3 DNA reads TGTGCCAGCAGTACCCCGCCACAGGGCTTGGATGAAAAACTGTTTTTT. It yields the protein CASSTPPQGLDEKLFF.

Concerning this clonotype: No conserved phenylalanine or tryptophan is present at the end of the CDR3, so a read error is the likely explanation. This chain links TRBV24-1 with TRBJ2-5; D call uncertain. Per the germline V gene, CDR1 is KGHDR and CDR2 is SFDVKD. The CDR3 has 13 amino acids. CDR3: CATSALTEETQYL. DNA of the CDR3: TGTGCCACCAGTGCTTTGACGGAAGAGACCCAGTACCTC.

This clonotype showed up just once. The chain uses TRBV7-8 and TRBJ1-1; tentatively, D is TRBD1 (5 bases). V shed 1 base and J shed 3 bases, with 9 bases lying between them. Germline loops: CDR1 SGHVS, CDR2 FQNEAQ. The length of the CDR3 is 14 residues. CDR3 sequence: CASSLDPGDTEAFF. CDR3 bases: TGTGCCAGCAGCTTAGATCCGGGGGACACTGAAGCTTTCTTT.

V gene TRBV10-3 combines with J gene TRBJ1-6; TRBD1 agrees at 8 bases. CDR1 and CDR2 (germline): ENHRY, SYGVKD. The junction had 4 bases not matched to a gene; V was cut back by 5 bases and J by 7 bases. The CDR3 covers 14 residues. The DNA for the CDR3 is TGTGCCATCAGTCCGGGACAGGTAAATTCACCCCTCCACTTT. Its protein product is CAISPGQVNSPLHF.

V and J are TRBV29-1 and TRBJ2-1; tentatively, D is TRBD1 (6 bases). This CDR3 region has 12 residues. With 8 bases removed from V and 6 bases from J, the gap between germline ends came to 14 bases. CDR1 and CDR2 (germline): SQVTM, ANQGSEA. CDR3 nucleotide sequence: TGCAGCACCAAACAGGGCAGCAATGAGCAGTTCTTC. Residues: CSTKQGSNEQFF.

This clonotype was recorded at least ten times. The CDR3 nucleotides read TGTGCCAGCAGCCAACGGACAGGTAGCACAGATACGCAGTATTTT. Protein sequence: CASSQRTGSTDTQYF. This chain joins TRBV4-2 and TRBJ2-3; 7 nucleotides line up with TRBD1. Germline V gives CDR1 LGHNA, CDR2 YNFKEQ. Trimming took 2 bases from V and 0 from J; bases not matched to a gene: 2. The CDR3 extends over 15 amino acids.